This TCR beta chain comes out of a study of blood T cell repertoires in COVID-19. In the original analysis: It was from reference gene primer amplification that nucleated cell counts were estimated. The table came from immunoSEQ multiplex PCR; TCRdb's copy has only in-frame clones and leaves some out. The V and J calls and clone size come from that table; D and trimming were worked out from the DNA. The sample has about 190,000 clones; roughly 84% are singletons. The CDR3 is made up of 15 amino acids. The germline gives CDR1 WSHSY, CDR2 SAAADI. The V segment lost 7 bases and the J segment 2 bases; nucleotides outside the gene matches: 8.

This chain joins TRBV10-2 and TRBJ1-3, with 7 nucleotides matching TRBD1. The sequenced material came from peripheral blood. This receptor was identified in a woman at least 80 years old with active or convalescent COVID-19. The CDR3 coding sequence is TGCGCCAGCAAACGGGACAGAGACCCTGGAAACACCATATATTTT. It translates to CASKRDRDPGNTIYF.